This is a list of T cell receptor beta chains from one sample in a study of cytomegalovirus exposure and HLA in healthy donors. TCRdb keeps only in-frame clones here, not all; method: immunoSEQ multiplex PCR. Seen here are about 82,000 clones, around 74% observed once, and the top ten hold around 6.4%. Sequencing was done on a sample of PBMCs. The source of these receptors is a woman between 50 and 59 years old in good health and CMV-seropositive. Each CDR3 is given with its conserved first and last residue. The D gene is left open where the match is weak. Clone size is stated in some rows and not others, as once, few, many or a class when expanded.

>TRBV5-1|.|TRBJ1-4|TRBD1
CASSLWTGAQEKLFF
TGCGCCAGCAGCTTGTGGACAGGGGCTCAAGAAAAACTGTTTTTT
>TRBV5-1|.|TRBJ2-1|.
CASSPGLIDNEQFF
TGCGCCAGCAGCCCGGGACTGATAGACAATGAGCAGTTCTTC
>TRBV18|.|TRBJ2-7|TRBD2
CASSPRAGGEQYF
TGTGCCAGCTCACCTCGAGCGGGAGGCGAGCAGTACTTC
>TRBV6-1|.|TRBJ1-2|TRBD1
CASSERGTGGYGYTF
TGTGCCAGCAGTGAACGGGGGACAGGGGGCTATGGCTACACCTTC
>TRBV6-1|.|TRBJ1-3|.
CASSVRRGNSGNTIYF
TGTGCCAGCAGTGTACGGCGGGGCAACTCTGGAAACACCATATATTTT
>TRBV15|.|TRBJ2-3|.
CATSRDPSRIAVSTDTQYF
TGTGCCACCAGCAGAGATCCAAGCCGGATAGCGGTTAGCACAGATACGCAGTATTTT
>TRBV6-4|.|TRBJ2-2|.
CASSQDYETGELFF
TGTGCCAGCAGCCAGGACTACGAAACCGGGGAGCTGTTTTTT
>TRBV7-9|.|TRBJ2-5|.
CASERGYQETQYF
TGTGCCAGCGAACGGGGGTACCAAGAGACCCAGTACTTC
>TRBV9|.|TRBJ2-2|.
CASSVSSTGELFF
TGTGCCAGCAGCGTCTCGAGCACCGGGGAGCTGTTTTTT
>TRBV6-5|.|TRBJ2-2|.
CASSYSPEYGELFF
TGTGCCAGCAGTTACTCCCCTGAGTACGGGGAGCTGTTTTTT
>TRBV4-2|.|TRBJ1-4|.
CASSQDWGPGNEKLFF
TGTGCCAGCAGCCAAGATTGGGGGCCTGGTAATGAAAAACTGTTTTTT
>TRBV7-2|.|TRBJ2-1|TRBD2
CASSLTSGYNEQFF
TGTGCCAGCAGCTTAACTAGCGGGTACAATGAGCAGTTCTTC
>TRBV9|.|TRBJ2-7|TRBD1
CASSTTQDRRRYEQYF
TGTGCCAGCAGCACAACACAGGACAGGCGACGGTACGAGCAGTACTTC
>TRBV4-1|few|TRBJ1-1|TRBD1
CASSQITGDTEAFF
TGCGCCAGCAGCCAAATCACAGGGGACACTGAAGCTTTCTTT
>TRBV14|.|TRBJ1-2|TRBD1
CASSLTTGGYGYTF
TGTGCCAGCAGCCTTACGACAGGGGGTTATGGCTACACCTTC
>TRBV6-5|.|TRBJ1-1|.
CASSYSATANTEAFF
TGTGCCAGCAGTTACTCCGCGACAGCGAACACTGAAGCTTTCTTT
>TRBV14|once|TRBJ2-2|TRBD2
CASSQDAGLAGFTGELFF
TGTGCCAGCAGCCAAGATGCGGGACTAGCGGGATTCACCGGGGAGCTGTTTTTT
>TRBV7-3|medium-sized|TRBJ2-7|TRBD1
CASSPLSGQGYEQYF
TGTGCCAGCAGCCCCCTTTCGGGACAGGGTTACGAGCAGTACTTC
>TRBV7-8|.|TRBJ2-6|.
CASSLTGIGANVLTF
TGTGCCAGCAGCCTCACAGGGATCGGGGCCAACGTCCTGACTTTC
>TRBV20-1|.|TRBJ1-2|.
CSASPAITF
TGCAGTGCTAGCCCAGCGATCACCTTC
>TRBV28|.|TRBJ2-1|TRBD1
CASRVTGVDEQFF
TGTGCCAGCAGAGTAACAGGGGTAGATGAGCAGTTCTTC
>TRBV27|.|TRBJ1-5|.
CASSRDMLSNQPQHF
TGTGCCAGCAGTCGGGACATGTTAAGCAATCAGCCCCAGCATTTT
>TRBV10-3|few|TRBJ2-7|.
CAISESHRPYEQYF
TGTGCCATCAGTGAGTCGCACAGGCCGTACGAGCAGTACTTC
>TRBV19|.|TRBJ2-7|.
CASSIVSADSYEQYF
TGTGCCAGTAGTATAGTCTCCGCGGATTCCTACGAGCAGTACTTC
>TRBV5-4|.|TRBJ1-4|.
CASSPGQQFHEKLFF
TGTGCCAGCAGCCCAGGGCAGCAGTTTCACGAAAAACTGTTTTTT
>TRBV19|.|TRBJ2-7|.
CASSSSMLNYEQYF
TGTGCCAGTAGTTCCTCAATGCTAAACTACGAGCAGTACTTC
>TRBV30|.|TRBJ1-3|.
CAWSVGGPGNTIYF
TGTGCCTGGAGTGTCGGGGGGCCAGGAAACACCATATATTTT
>TRBV6-1|.|TRBJ2-5|TRBD2
CASSDEWPAGEEETQYF
TGTGCCAGCAGTGACGAGTGGCCAGCGGGAGAGGAGGAGACCCAGTACTTC
>TRBV13|once|TRBJ2-7|.
CASSLGGQGGYEQYF
TGTGCCAGCAGCTTAGGCGGGCAAGGGGGCTACGAGCAGTACTTC
>TRBV27|.|TRBJ2-1|.
CASSPGSTSSYNEQFF
TGTGCCAGCAGTCCGGGAAGCACGAGCTCCTACAATGAGCAGTTCTTC
>TRBV5-4|.|TRBJ2-1|TRBD2
CASSLWSSGNEQFF
TGTGCCAGCAGCTTGTGGTCTAGCGGCAATGAGCAGTTCTTC
>TRBV7-9|.|TRBJ2-1|TRBD1
CASSSVTTGTGLGEQFF
TGTGCCAGCAGCTCTGTTACGACCGGGACAGGGTTAGGTGAGCAGTTCTTC
>TRBV6-5|.|TRBJ2-7|.
CASRHRGDPYEQYF
TGTGCCAGCAGACACCGCGGGGACCCCTACGAGCAGTACTTC